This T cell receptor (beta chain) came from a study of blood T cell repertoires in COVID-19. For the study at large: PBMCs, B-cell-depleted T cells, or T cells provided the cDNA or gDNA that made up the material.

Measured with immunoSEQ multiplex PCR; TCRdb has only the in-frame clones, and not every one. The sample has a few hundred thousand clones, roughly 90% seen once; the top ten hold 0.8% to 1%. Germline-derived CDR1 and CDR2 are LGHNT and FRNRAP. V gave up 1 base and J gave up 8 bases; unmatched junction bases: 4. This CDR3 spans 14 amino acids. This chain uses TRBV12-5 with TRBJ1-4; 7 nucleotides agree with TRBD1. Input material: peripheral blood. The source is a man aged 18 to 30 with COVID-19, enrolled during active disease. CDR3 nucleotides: TGTGCTAGTGGTTTGGCAGGGACAGTAGAAAAACTGTTTTTT. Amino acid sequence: CASGLAGTVEKLFF.